This T cell receptor (beta chain) came from a study of T cells in Graves' hyperthyroidism and ophthalmopathy. The source of the PBMCs was 9.5 to 10 ml of fresh peripheral blood. This clonotype appeared many times. What it recognizes is unknown. Overall study findings and caveats: Most thyroid clonotypes expanded above 0.001 appeared in blood too. Researchers report that a 13 V-J model separated ophthalmopathy from stable hyperthyroidism.

Trimming left V 5 bases short and J 5 bases short, with 18 bases between. The germline V gene encodes CDR1 SEHNR and CDR2 FQNEAQ (reference sequence). The length of the CDR3 is 15 residues. Authors of the study amplified TCR beta CDR3 regions from RNA transcripts. HTBI primers were used for first-round RT-PCR of the TCR CDR3. TCRdb itself ran the multiplex PCR reads through MiXCR, one entry per CDR3 protein. The sample includes roughly 180,000 distinct CDR3 sequences, around 15% seen only once; the top ten take roughly 29%. The gene calls are TRBV7-9 and TRBJ2-5; TRBD1 or TRBD2 may be the D gene (7 bases each). This clonotype was obtained from a woman in her forties or fifties with Graves' hyperthyroidism. The sequencing input was blood. The CDR3 protein is CASSPRGRDEETQYF. CDR3 DNA: TGTGCCAGCAGCCCCAGGGGGAGGGATGAGGAGACCCAGTACTTC. Full variable domain (remainder filled in from reference TRBV7-9 and TRBJ2-5): DTGVSQNPRHKITKRGQNVTFRCDPISEHNRLYWYRQTLGQGPEFLTYFQNEAQLEKSRLLSDRFSAERPKGSFSTLEIQRTEQGDSAMYLCASSPRGRDEETQYFGPGTRLLVL.